This TCR beta chain was sequenced during a study of T cell clonality in common variable immunodeficiency. Sequencing input was equivalent genomic DNA from CVID and controls. Using immunoSEQ multiplex PCR, the repertoire was profiled, and TCRdb retains in-frame clones only, with some absent. The profile covers 9,500 to 15,000 clones, none occurring a single time. As for this clone: Its specificity is unknown.

General study findings and limits: Reportedly, TCR beta sequences from common variable immunodeficiency showed fewer deletions and N-nucleotide insertions. Compared with healthy controls, CVID subjects showed increased TCRbeta clonality, mostly in about a third.

Of CVID subjects, 15 were female and approximately 31 male, mean age about 37. The specimen was peripheral blood mononuclear cells. This sequence was found in a human donor with common variable immunodeficiency.

Partial CDR3 DNA: TGCAGCGTACTAGGGACAGGGTATTCCTACAATGAG. Its protein product is CSVLGTGYSYNE. The CDR3 as a whole reads CSVLGTGYSYNEQFF. The chain recombines TRBV29-1 with TRBJ2-1; 9 positions match TRBD1. From the germline J gene comes the end of the CDR3, since the read stops 3 residues before it. Losses at the gene ends were 6 bases for V and 1 base for J; bases not matched to a gene: 7. Germline V lookup: CDR1 SQVTM, CDR2 ANQGSEA. This CDR3 is 15 amino acids long.